This T cell receptor beta chain comes out of a study of T cell repertoires in cytomegalovirus infection. On the study more broadly: Evidence of both CMV infection and a matching HLA type came from public TCR beta signatures. Whole-study results and caveats: Summed frequency of shared TCR beta families picked out CMV carriers who also had the relevant HLA. HLA-C-restricted CMV-specific TCR beta clonotypes were dominant in the ex vivo response.

One entry per CDR3 protein, called by TCRdb with MiXCR from the reads. The sample holds roughly 230,000 distinct CDR3 sequences, about 18% seen once. The CDR3 length is 12 residues. In germline, CDR1 is MGHRA, CDR2 YSYEKL. This clonotype has a count of ten or more. Its antigen is undetermined. The junction departs from the called germline gene at one end, perhaps through a read error. V and J are TRBV4-1 and TRBJ2-5, with 7 bases lining up with TRBD1. The sequence derives from a human donor in good health (CMV status not recorded). Some clones in this sample may be carry-over from other donors' samples. Sequences were obtained from CD8+ T cells from PBMCs. CDR3 amino acids: CASSQDRETQYF. CDR3 bases: TGTGCCAGCAGTCAGGACAGGGAGACCCAGTACTTC.